These 23 T cell receptor beta chains were all obtained from the same sample, sequenced in a study of shared clonotypes between healthy human individuals. Data came from immunoSEQ multiplex PCR; TCRdb stores just in-frame clones and leaves some out. The table lists about 530,000 clones, approximately 79% of them singletons. Specimen: PBMCs. These receptor sequences come from a woman aged 40 to 50 in good health. Some clones in this sample may be carry-over from other donors' samples.

The chain carries TRBV2 and TRBJ1-3, with unresolved D. V gave up 8 bases and J gave up 0 bases, with 11 bases separating them. CDR3 length: 14 residues. From germline, CDR1 is SNHLY and CDR2 FYNNEI. CDR3 sequence (DNA): TGTGCCAGCGTTGCGGCGACCTCTGGAAACACCATATATTTT. Its protein is CASVAATSGNTIYF.

The chain couples TRBV2 to TRBJ2-2; a weak D match, TRBD2 (6 bases). Trimming took off 3 bases at V and 7 bases at J, with 6 bases between the two ends. Germline CDR1 and CDR2: SNHLY and FYNNEI. This CDR3 spans 12 amino acids. CDR3 loop: CASSEGGGELFF. CDR3 in DNA: TGTGCCAGCAGTGAGGGGGGCGGGGAGCTGTTTTTT.

CDR3 region: CASSLLAGGGEQYF. The CDR3 nucleotides are TGTGCCAGCAGTTTACTAGCGGGAGGGGGCGAGCAGTACTTC. V is TRBV27 and J is TRBJ2-7, with 12 bases identical to TRBD2. CDR1 is MNHEY and CDR2 is SMNVEV in the germline V gene (reference sequence). With V trimmed by 2 bases and J by 6 bases, 2 bases remained unmatched. This CDR3 is built from 14 residues.

The rearrangement joins TRBV7-8 to TRBJ1-5; 8 bases match TRBD1. The junction had 9 bases not matched to a gene; V was cut back by 5 bases and J by 6 bases. Germline assignment: CDR1 SGHVS and CDR2 FQNEAQ. The CDR3 has 15 amino acids. The CDR3, as DNA: TGTGCCAGCAGCCATGACAGGGGTCACGGTCAGCCCCAGCATTTT. Residues: CASSHDRGHGQPQHF.

This CDR3 reads CANRNTGELFF. For the CDR3, the DNA is TGTGCCAATCGAAACACCGGGGAGCTGTTTTTT. The chain joins TRBV21-1 to TRBJ2-2. TRBV21-1 constitutes a pseudogene. CDR3 length equals 11 residues.

The chain links TRBV7-9 to TRBJ2-1, with D perhaps TRBD2 (5 bases). Trimming removed 5 bases at V and 6 bases at J, with 17 bases between. There are 15 residues in the CDR3. Germline V gene data show CDR1 as SEHNR and CDR2 as FQNEAQ (reference sequence). The DNA of the CDR3 is TGTGCCAGCAGCCAGCCGGGGAGAAGAGTCAATGAGCAGTTCTTC. Encoded protein: CASSQPGRRVNEQFF.

V gene TRBV28 combines with J gene TRBJ2-3; either TRBD1 or TRBD2 may fit D (5 bases each). The V gene's germline CDR1 is MDHEN and CDR2 SYDVKM. There are 12 residues in the CDR3. With 8 bases removed from V and 3 bases from J, the gap between germline ends came to 9 bases. The CDR3 DNA reads as TGTGCCAGCGGGACGACGACAGATACGCAGTATTTT. The encoded protein is CASGTTTDTQYF.

This clone came up once. The chain has TRBV7-9 and TRBJ2-5, with 10 bases identical to TRBD1. The CDR3 contains 15 residues. Germline V gene data show CDR1 as SEHNR and CDR2 as FQNEAQ (reference sequence). J gave up 4 bases and V 1 base, and 3 bases lay outside the gene matches. As DNA, the CDR3 is TGTGCCAGCAGCTTAGGACAGGGGGCTGTAGAGACCCAGTACTTC. This translates into CASSLGQGAVETQYF.

J is TRBJ2-1 and V is TRBV4-1; TRBD1 agrees at 8 bases. The V gene's germline CDR1 is MGHRA and CDR2 YSYEKL. The J segment lost 7 bases and the V segment lost 1 base, leaving 12 bases of the junction unmatched. There are 17 residues in the CDR3. This chain's CDR3 is CASSQAPPDRVGNEQFF. The CDR3 nucleotides are TGCGCCAGCAGCCAAGCTCCCCCGGACAGGGTCGGTAATGAGCAGTTCTTC.

V usage is TRBV9 and J usage is TRBJ2-7; 7 bases are a match to TRBD1. With 4 bases clipped from V and 0 bases from J, the junction kept 4 bases outside the gene matches. Germline V gene lookup returns CDR1 SGDLS and CDR2 YYNGEE. This CDR3 contains 14 residues. CDR3 protein: CASSPWDSSYEQYF. The CDR3 region has the DNA TGTGCCAGCAGCCCTTGGGACAGCTCCTACGAGCAGTACTTC.

The chain couples TRBV2 to TRBJ2-5; TRBD2 matches 12 bases. J was trimmed by 2 bases and V by 6 bases; bases with no gene match: 7. From germline, CDR1 is SNHLY and CDR2 FYNNEI. This CDR3 is built from 16 residues. The chain's CDR3 is CASSLAGGPGQETQYF. As DNA, the CDR3 is TGTGCCAGCAGCCTAGCGGGAGGGCCGGGGCAAGAGACCCAGTACTTC.

This clone was found a few times. The chain carries TRBV7-2 and TRBJ1-5, with D hard to call. V was shortened by 2 bases and J by 4 bases, with 6 bases between the two germline ends. This CDR3 region has 13 residues. Germline CDR1 is SGHTA and CDR2 is FQGNSA. CDR3 protein: CASSLNPNQPQHF. The CDR3, as DNA: TGTGCCAGCAGCTTAAACCCGAATCAGCCCCAGCATTTT.

This clone was recorded only once. This chain joins TRBV2 and TRBJ1-5; D is unclear. V lost 1 base, J lost 9 bases, and 10 bases lay in between. The CDR3 runs to 13 residues. Germline CDR1 and CDR2: SNHLY and FYNNEI. CDR3 in amino acids: CASSEDGDRPQHF. The CDR3 region has the DNA TGTGCCAGCAGTGAAGATGGTGATCGGCCCCAGCATTTT.

V is TRBV7-8 and J is TRBJ2-2; the D is unclear. Germline lookup yields CDR1 SGHVS and CDR2 FQNEAQ. V gave up 1 base and J gave up 3 bases, with 9 bases separating them. CDR3 length: 15 amino acids. CDR3 loop: CASSLVGQYTGELFF. CDR3 DNA sequence: TGTGCCAGCAGCTTAGTTGGTCAGTACACCGGGGAGCTGTTTTTT.

The chain uses TRBV10-3 and TRBJ2-5, with D possibly TRBD1 on 6 matching bases. V was trimmed by 7 bases and J by 2 bases, leaving 14 bases between them. Germline-derived CDR1 and CDR2 are ENHRY and SYGVKD. This CDR3 comprises 14 residues. Here the CDR3 DNA reads TGTGCCATCAATAGGGACACAGTACAAGAGACCCAGTACTTC. Encoded protein: CAINRDTVQETQYF.

The rearrangement links TRBV28 to TRBJ2-3, with D possibly TRBD2 on 6 matching bases. The V and J ends lost 8 bases and 6 bases respectively, with 18 bases between them. The CDR3 consists of 14 residues. The germline V gene encodes CDR1 MDHEN and CDR2 SYDVKM. CDR3 DNA: TGTGCCAGCGCGAAGTTACTAGCTGACGATACGCAGTATTTT. Translation gives CASAKLLADDTQYF.

The V call is TRBV7-2, the J call TRBJ2-5; 16 nucleotides match TRBD2. Germline V gene data show CDR1 as SGHTA and CDR2 as FQGNSA. This CDR3 comprises 16 residues. Losses at the gene ends were 6 bases for V and 4 bases for J; bases not matched to a gene: 5. The CDR3 sequence is CASRTGTSGRGETQYF. The CDR3 DNA reads as TGTGCCAGCAGGACCGGGACTAGCGGGAGGGGAGAGACCCAGTACTTC.

The rearrangement links TRBV15 to TRBJ1-1; D not resolved. Germline CDR1 LNHNV, CDR2 YYDKDF (reference sequence). The CDR3 has 13 residues. The germline V and J ends were trimmed by 0 bases and 1 base, with 3 bases remaining between them. The CDR3 nucleotides are TGTGCCACCAGCAGAGATCAGAACACTGAAGCTTTCTTT. It yields the protein CATSRDQNTEAFF.

The V call is TRBV6-5, the J call TRBJ1-2; D remains ambiguous. V lost 0 bases and J lost 5, with 16 bases in between. The CDR3 spans 16 residues. CDR1 and CDR2 from the germline V gene are MNHEY and SVGAGI. CDR3 nucleotide sequence: TGTGCCAGCAGTTACTCGAAACAGAAACGAGGATATGGCTACACCTTC. Protein: CASSYSKQKRGYGYTF.

This clone occurred a few times. This sequence joins TRBV25-1 and TRBJ1-1; D perhaps matches TRBD1 (5 bases). Trimming shortened V by 2 bases and J by 10 bases, and 14 bases separated the two germline ends. The CDR3 covers 13 residues. Germline V lookup: CDR1 MGHDK, CDR2 SYGVNS. DNA of the CDR3: TGTGCCAGCAGTGAAAACGGGGGATTCGCAGCTTTCTTT. Translation: CASSENGGFAAFF.

V gene TRBV7-3 combines with J gene TRBJ2-2; 8 nucleotides line up with TRBD1. The CDR3 is 18 amino acids. V shed 3 bases, J shed 2 bases, and the junction held 11 bases outside the gene matches. Germline V gene sequence: CDR1 SGHTA, CDR2 FQGTGA. The CDR3 bases are TGTGCCAGCAGCTTGGGCGCAGGGGGCCACCAAAACACCGGGGAGCTGTTTTTT. This encodes CASSLGAGGHQNTGELFF.

V and J are TRBV5-1 and TRBJ1-1; a possible D gene is TRBD1 (5 bases). CDR1 is SGHRS and CDR2 is YFSETQ in the germline V gene. V lost 1 base to trimming and J lost 1 base, with 8 bases between them. The CDR3 contains 14 residues. The CDR3 DNA follows: TGCGCCAGCAGCTTGCAGGGTAAGAACACTGAAGCTTTCTTT. Translation gives CASSLQGKNTEAFF.

This sequence joins TRBV30 and TRBJ2-5; tentative D call: TRBD2 (7 bases). There are 12 residues in the CDR3. Germline lookup yields CDR1 GTSNPN and CDR2 SVGIG (reference sequence). V shed 2 bases and J shed 5 bases, with 9 bases lying between them. Here the CDR3 reads CAWSRGAETQYF. CDR3 bases: TGTGCCTGGAGTCGGGGGGCTGAGACCCAGTACTTC.